This T cell receptor (beta chain) was identified in a study of blood T cell repertoires in COVID-19. CDR3 size: 13 residues. Germline lookup yields CDR1 WNHNN and CDR2 SYGVQD (reference sequence). With 3 bases removed from V and 7 bases from J, the gap between germline ends came to 12 bases. Here immunoSEQ multiplex PCR was the method, and the copy in TCRdb shows in-frame clones only, minus some. The repertoire consists of 400,000 or so clones, with about 90% occurring once and the leading ten covering around 1.9%. The chain couples TRBV10-1 to TRBJ1-2; TRBD1 is a possible D gene (5 bases). Sequences were obtained from PBMCs or T cells enriched from blood (not recorded which). The origin of this receptor is a middle-aged man in a cohort exposed to, infected with or recovered from COVID-19 (not recorded which). The CDR3 is CASSEGARSGYTF. The CDR3 region has the DNA TGCGCCAGCAGTGAAGGGGCGCGAAGTGGCTACACCTTC.